Shown below are 20 T cell receptor beta chains from a single sample sequenced in a study of high-grade serous ovarian cancer treatment subgroups. Tumor samples were obtained before definitive surgery or chemotherapy. Sequenced by immunoSEQ multiplex PCR; TCRdb stores in-frame clones only, minus some. This sample has around 8,000 clones, with approximately 62% found just once. Sequencing input: tumor tissue. These receptors all come from a human donor with high-grade serous ovarian cancer.

The gene calls are TRBV19 and TRBJ1-5; 8 bases map to TRBD1. CDR3 length: 15 amino acids. Germline loops: CDR1 LNHDA, CDR2 SQIVND (reference sequence). The trim removed 3 bases at V and 6 bases at J, leaving 7 bases unmatched. The CDR3 nucleotides are TGTGCCAGTAGTATTACAGGGGGTTGGGGTCAGCCCCAGCATTTT. Protein sequence: CASSITGGWGQPQHF. Looking up the rest from reference TRBV19 and TRBJ1-5 gives the full variable domain: DGGITQSPKYLFRKEGQNVTLSCEQNLNHDAMYWYRQDPGQGLRLIYYSQIVNDFQKGDIAEGYSVSREKKESFPLTVTSAQKNPTAFYLCASSITGGWGQPQHFGDGTRLSIL.

A few counts support this clone. This chain joins TRBV5-1 and TRBJ2-2; no firm D call. The V end was cut by 2 bases, the J end by 5 bases, with 13 bases between. There are 15 residues in the CDR3. Germline V gene sequence: CDR1 SGHRS, CDR2 YFSETQ. For the CDR3, the DNA is TGCGCCAGCAGCTTAGAAATTTTCCAGACCGGGGAGCTGTTTTTT. The encoded protein is CASSLEIFQTGELFF.

The chain couples TRBV2 to TRBJ1-5, with 8 nucleotides matching TRBD1. The trim removed 7 bases at V and 4 bases at J, leaving 6 bases unmatched. Per the germline V gene, CDR1 is SNHLY and CDR2 is FYNNEI. This CDR3 has 14 amino acids. The CDR3 DNA sequence: TGTGCCAGCATGAGGGGACAGGAGAATCAGCCCCAGCATTTT. This sequence encodes CASMRGQENQPQHF.

In its sample, this clone was seen a few times. The chain is built from TRBV19 and TRBJ1-4; D is unresolved. CDR1 is LNHDA and CDR2 is SQIVND in the germline V gene (reference sequence). V dropped 4 bases and J dropped 7 bases, with 16 bases sitting between them. The CDR3 loop spans 15 amino acids. The CDR3, as DNA: TGTGCCAGTAGTAATCCCGACACGGCCCGTGAAAAACTGTTTTTT. Translating it yields CASSNPDTAREKLFF.

The chain recombines TRBV11-2 with TRBJ2-2; no clear D. CDR3 length: 12 residues. The ends were cut back, 8 bases at V and 6 bases at J, with 10 bases in the middle. CDR1 SGHAT and CDR2 FQNNGV come from the germline V gene. CDR3 nucleotides: TGTGCCAGCTCCCTAATGTCCGGGGAGCTGTTTTTT. Residues: CASSLMSGELFF.

This clone was counted only a few times. The chain couples TRBV6-5 to TRBJ1-6; 8 bases fit TRBD1. V was pared by 0 bases and J by 5 bases, with 0 bases of the junction left unmatched. The CDR3 spans 15 residues. Per the germline V gene, CDR1 is MNHEY and CDR2 is SVGAGI. CDR3 nucleotide sequence: TGTGCCAGCAGTTACTCGACAGGGGATAATTCACCCCTCCACTTT. Translation: CASSYSTGDNSPLHF.

The J gene is TRBJ2-5, the V gene TRBV7-9; D perhaps matches TRBD1 (6 bases). Germline V gene lookup returns CDR1 SEHNR and CDR2 FQNEAQ (reference sequence). CDR3 size: 14 residues. With 1 base removed from V and 6 bases from J, the gap between germline ends came to 12 bases. Written as DNA, the CDR3 is TGTGCCAGCAGCTTAGGACAGGCAGCCCAGACCCAGTACTTC. It encodes CASSLGQAAQTQYF.

This clone was recorded a few times. The chain joins TRBV27 to TRBJ2-4; D ambiguous. The CDR3 has 15 amino acids. V was pared by 0 bases and J by 6 bases, with 12 bases between. The germline CDR1 and CDR2 sequences are MNHEY and SMNVEV (reference sequence). The CDR3: CASSLSVNALNIQYF. CDR3 sequence (DNA): TGTGCCAGCAGTTTATCGGTGAATGCGTTAAACATTCAGTACTTC.

This chain connects TRBV5-6 to TRBJ2-3; a possible D gene is TRBD2 (5 bases). Trimming took 0 bases from V and 7 from J, leaving 6 bases between them. Per the germline V gene, CDR1 is SGHDT and CDR2 is YYEEEE. The CDR3 is 12 residues long. This CDR3 reads CASSLGTHTQYF. DNA for the CDR3: TGTGCCAGCAGCTTGGGGACTCATACGCAGTATTTT.

The rearrangement uses TRBV7-6 and TRBJ2-1, with D perhaps TRBD1 or TRBD2 (5 bases each). The CDR3 covers 17 residues. Trimming removed 4 bases from V and 7 bases from J, with 23 bases in between. The germline gives CDR1 SGHVS, CDR2 FNYEAQ. The CDR3 DNA sequence: TGTGCCAGCAGCTCCTATTTTGGGACCTCAAATTATAATGAGCAGTTCTTC. Translated, it gives CASSSYFGTSNYNEQFF.

V and J are TRBV10-3 and TRBJ2-1; no reliable D call. CDR1 is ENHRY, CDR2 SYGVKD, per germline. CDR3 length: 13 residues. V was cut by 8 bases and J by 0 bases, with 8 bases left in between. The CDR3 loop reads CAIQSVSYNEQFF. CDR3 DNA sequence: TGTGCCATCCAAAGCGTCTCCTACAATGAGCAGTTCTTC.

The chain has TRBV5-4 and TRBJ2-3; no clear D. The germline CDR1 and CDR2 sequences are SGHNT and YYREEE (reference sequence). V shed 1 base and J shed 3 bases, with 0 bases lying between them. This CDR3 spans 11 amino acids. The CDR3 nucleotides are TGTGCCAGCAGCTTGACAGATACGCAGTATTTT. Protein product: CASSLTDTQYF.

This clone was recorded only once. The V call is TRBV25-1, the J call TRBJ2-1; 10 nucleotides agree with TRBD2. CDR1 MGHDK and CDR2 SYGVNS come from the germline V gene. V lost 1 base, J lost 6 bases, and 9 bases stayed unmatched. This CDR3 is built from 17 residues. The CDR3 sequence is CASSELEASGRFNEQFF. DNA for the CDR3: TGTGCCAGCAGTGAATTAGAGGCTAGCGGGAGATTCAATGAGCAGTTCTTC.

This clone was seen only once. The chain combines TRBV19 with TRBJ2-3; the D gene is possibly TRBD1 (5 bases). The germline V and J ends were trimmed by 3 bases and 2 bases, with 9 bases remaining between them. The germline V gene encodes CDR1 LNHDA and CDR2 SQIVND (reference sequence). The CDR3 covers 14 residues. CDR3 in DNA: TGTGCCAGTAGTATCCAGGGCTACACAGATACGCAGTATTTT. Translating gives CASSIQGYTDTQYF.

By proportion, this clone is medium-sized. The chain joins TRBV27 to TRBJ2-7; D might be TRBD2 (6 bases). CDR1 MNHEY and CDR2 SMNVEV come from the germline V gene (reference sequence). This CDR3 contains 16 residues. V was cut by 6 bases and J by 0 bases, with 18 bases left in between. CDR3 protein: CASSRPRDGSSYEQYF. CDR3 coding DNA: TGTGCCAGCAGCCGACCCCGGGACGGGAGCTCCTACGAGCAGTACTTC.

The CDR3 DNA is TGTGCCAGCAGCGTACAGGGGAGGACTGAAGCTTTCTTT. It specifies CASSVQGRTEAFF. The chain carries TRBV7-2 and TRBJ1-1, with 7 bases aligning to TRBD1. J lost 5 bases, V lost 5 bases, and 5 bases had no gene match. Per germline, CDR1 SGHTA and CDR2 FQGNSA. The CDR3 spans 13 residues. Based on the CDR3 plus reference TRBV7-2 and TRBJ1-1, the full variable domain is GAGVSQSPSNKVTEKGKDVELRCDPISGHTALYWYRQSLGQGLEFLIYFQGNSAPDKSGLPSDRFSAERTGGSVSTLTIQRTQQEDSAVYLCASSVQGRTEAFFGQGTRLTVV.

This clone turned up a few times. This chain connects TRBV7-8 to TRBJ2-5, with 11 nucleotides matching TRBD2. Per the germline V gene, CDR1 is SGHVS and CDR2 is FQNEAQ. V gave up 5 bases and J gave up 1 base; unmatched junction bases: 6. The CDR3 runs to 16 residues. CDR3 nucleotide sequence: TGTGCCAGCAGCGAAGGACTAGCGGGCCGCCAAGAGACCCAGTACTTC. Encoded protein: CASSEGLAGRQETQYF.

This clone was counted only a few times. The genes are TRBV7-3 and TRBJ2-1; TRBD2 aligns across 9 bases. The ends lost 5 bases at V and 13 bases at J; junction bases unmatched: 9. Germline loops: CDR1 SGHTA, CDR2 FQGTGA. The CDR3 is 13 amino acids. CDR3 loop: CASSPDTLAGQFF. The CDR3 nucleotides are TGTGCCAGCAGCCCAGACACACTAGCGGGTCAGTTCTTC.

The chain carries TRBV5-4 and TRBJ1-4; D is unclear. The CDR3 consists of 14 residues. Trimming removed 4 bases at V and 2 bases at J, with 9 bases between. The V gene's germline CDR1 is SGHNT and CDR2 YYREEE (reference sequence). The CDR3 DNA reads as TGTGCCAGCAGCACATGGGTTACTAATGAAAAACTGTTTTTT. It encodes CASSTWVTNEKLFF.

CDR3 DNA sequence: TGTGCCATCAGCCTGTCCGGTCCGGGAGATACGCAGTATTTT. It is translated as CAISLSGPGDTQYF. This sequence joins TRBV10-3 and TRBJ2-3; unclear D gene. The CDR3 consists of 14 residues. V gave up 6 bases and J gave up 5 bases, with 15 bases separating them. Germline CDR1 reads ENHRY; CDR2 reads SYGVKD.